A selection of T cell receptor beta chains follows, all from one sample in a study of prognosis after radiotherapy for stage I lung cancer. TCRdb used MiXCR to reprocess the multiplex PCR reads, holding one entry per CDR3 protein. The profile shows just over 30,000 distinct CDR3 sequences, 25% to 40% of them singletons. The material was PBMCs, obtained before or after stereotactic body radiation therapy (not recorded which). Every receptor here comes from a donor aged 50 or older with non-small cell lung cancer. Both conserved end residues are part of each CDR3. D genes are given only for firm matches. Clone size is not always given. Where it is, it says once, few, many or a class for expanded clones.

V	D	J	size	DNA	CDR3
TRBV20-1	TRBD2	TRBJ2-1	many	TGCAGTGCTAGTAAGGTGGAGGGCGGGAGTTATGAGCAGTTCTTC	CSASKVEGGSYEQFF
TRBV6-1	NA	TRBJ2-3	NA	TGTGCCAGCAGTCTTCTGAACCCAGATACGCAGTATTTT	CASSLLNPDTQYF
TRBV7-3	NA	TRBJ2-7	many	TGTGCCAGCAGCTCTGACACAACCTACGAGCAGTACTTC	CASSSDTTYEQYF
TRBV28	TRBD1	TRBJ2-1	NA	TGTGCCAGCAGTTTCCCCCCGGGACAGGGTTACGAGAAGTTCTTC	CASSFPPGQGYEKFF
TRBV6-5	NA	TRBJ2-6	NA	TGTGCCAGCAGTTTACGTGACAGCCCATCTGGGGCCAACTTCCTGACTTTC	CASSLRDSPSGANFLTF
TRBV5-5	TRBD2	TRBJ2-2	many	TGTGCCAGCAGCGCGCCGCCTGAGCGGGAGCTCGTCGGGGAGCTGTTTTTT	CASSAPPERELVGELFF
TRBV6-2/TRBV6-3	NA	TRBJ2-5	NA	TGTGCCAGCAGTTACAATTCAGGAGGCGAGACCCAGTACTTC	CASSYNSGGETQYF
TRBV15	NA	TRBJ1-4	many	TGTGCCACCAGCAGAGATAGGGGGAGTTCCAATGAAAAACTGTTTTTT	CATSRDRGSSNEKLFF
TRBV19	NA	TRBJ2-1	many	TGTGCCAGTAGTATTTCAGCAAACAATGAGCAGTTCTTC	CASSISANNEQFF
TRBV6-1	NA	TRBJ2-7	NA	TGTGCCAGCAGTCACAGGGAGTGTAAGTACGAGCAGTACTTC	CASSHRECKYEQYF
TRBV20-1	NA	TRBJ2-7	many	TGCAGTGCTAACAGGGACTCCTACGAGCAGTACTTC	CSANRDSYEQYF
TRBV6-4	NA	TRBJ1-2	many	TGTGCCAGCAGCTACAGGGAGGGCTATGGCTACACCTTC	CASSYREGYGYTF
TRBV27	NA	TRBJ2-1	many	TGTGCCAGCAGTTTAGTCGGCTATGAGCAGTTCTTC	CASSLVGYEQFF
TRBV5-1	TRBD2	TRBJ2-1	many	TGCGCCAGCAGCCCCAGGGCTAGCGGGGGGAATGAGCAGTTCTTC	CASSPRASGGNEQFF
TRBV5-1	NA	TRBJ2-1	many	TGCGCCAGCAGCACCTCTATAGGCCCGGGAGCTAATGAGCAGTTCTTC	CASSTSIGPGANEQFF
TRBV5-1	TRBD2	TRBJ2-1	NA	TGCGCCAGCATCTGGGGGACTAGCGTGAGTTACAATGAGCAGTTCTTC	CASIWGTSVSYNEQFF
TRBV6-1	NA	TRBJ2-2	NA	TGTGCCAGCAGTAAAGATGGGCGGATATACACCGGGGATCTGTTTTTT	CASSKDGRIYTGDLFF
TRBV5-1	TRBD1	TRBJ2-1	medium-sized	TGCGCCAGCAGTTCAACAGGGGGCTTGTACAATGAGCAGTTCTTC	CASSSTGGLYNEQFF
TRBV20-1	TRBD2	TRBJ2-1	many	TGCAGTGCCAGCGGGGGTAGCTCCTACAATGAGCAGTTCTTC	CSASGGSSYNEQFF
TRBV28	NA	TRBJ2-1	many	TGTGCCAGCAGCCCCCAGAGGGCGAATGAGCAGTTCTTC	CASSPQRANEQFF
TRBV28	NA	TRBJ2-4	many	TGTGCCAGCAGTTCCACGACATCGGCTCGGGACATTCAGTACTTC	CASSSTTSARDIQYF
TRBV6-9	NA	TRBJ2-7	many	TGTGCCAGCAGTTCGGCGGCCAACTCCTACGAGCAGTACTTC	CASSSAANSYEQYF
TRBV6-1	TRBD2	TRBJ2-1	NA	TGTGCCAGCAGGGATGGGACTAGCGGGGCTGGAGAGCAGTTCTTC	CASRDGTSGAGEQFF
TRBV9	NA	TRBJ2-5	many	TGTGCCAGCAGCGCTGGGACCACCCAAGAGACCCAGTACTTC	CASSAGTTQETQYF